This T cell receptor beta chain was captured by sequencing in a study of CD8 T cells in Susac syndrome. The study sequenced TCR beta in blood CD8+ and CD4+ T cells. General study results and limits: In total CD8+ repertoires, under 20 Susac-specific public clones were detected, and CD8+ TEMRA repertoires contained roughly five.

This clonotype was observed once. Its specificity is unknown. With random hexamers, roughly 0.5 to 1 ug RNA was reverse transcribed. TCRdb independently ran MiXCR on the immunoSEQ multiplex PCR reads; one entry per CDR3 protein. Among about 90,000 distinct CDR3 sequences listed, roughly 96% were seen once. CDR3 length: 15 residues. CDR1 and CDR2 from the germline V gene are LGHDT and YNNKEL (reference sequence). Germline trimming cut 5 bases from V and 6 bases from J; bases unmatched to any gene: 3. The chain uses TRBV3-1 and TRBJ1-6; 11 bases are shared with TRBD1. The TCR was taken from a human donor with Susac syndrome. Sequencing was carried out using CD8+ T cells from PBMCs. The CDR3 region is CASSGQGAANSPLHF. Written as DNA, the CDR3 is TGTGCCAGCAGCGGACAGGGGGCGGCTAATTCACCCCTCCACTTT.